This TCR beta chain comes out of a study of cytomegalovirus exposure and HLA in healthy donors. V lost 6 bases to trimming and J lost 5 bases; unmatched junction nucleotides: 10. CDR1 and CDR2 (germline): PRHDT, FYEKMQ (reference sequence). The CDR3 contains 16 residues. Amplification used 60 Vbeta primers and 13 Jbeta primers. The data were produced by immunoSEQ multiplex PCR, yet TCRdb's version contains in-frame clones alone and is incomplete. The table shows about 100,000 clones, with roughly 75% occurring only once. The origin of this receptor is a male donor in good health and CMV-seropositive. Sequenced: PBMCs. The chain couples TRBV13 to TRBJ2-2; 9 bases are shared with TRBD1. CDR3 in DNA: TGTGCCAGCAGACCTCCGGGACAGGGAGTAACCGGGGAGCTGTTTTTT. It translates to CASRPPGQGVTGELFF. The variable domain in full, with the rest retrieved from reference TRBV13 and TRBJ2-2, is AAGVIQSPRHLIKEKRETATLKCYPIPRHDTVYWYQQGPGQDPQFLISFYEKMQSDKGSIPDRFSAQQFSDYHSELNMSSLELGDSALYFCASRPPGQGVTGELFFGEGSRLTVL.